This record covers a single T cell receptor beta chain. Its antigen is unidentified. These data originate in a study of cytomegalovirus exposure and HLA in healthy donors. The wider study: The same platform was used for the roughly 120 validation repertoires as for the approximately 630 first-cohort repertoires, as reported in a later analysis.

The CDR3 extends over 12 amino acids. Germline loops: CDR1 MDHEN, CDR2 SYDVKM. After removal of 3 bases from V and 8 bases from J, the junction contained 1 base not matched to a gene. Generated by immunoSEQ multiplex PCR, the TCRdb table keeps only in-frame clones and is missing some. The sample has over 200,000 clones; almost 90% are singletons. Study-wide results and caveats: The study recorded over 150 TCR beta chains that were cytomegalovirus-associated. Reports showed the classifier diagnosing cytomegalovirus status with high specificity and sensitivity. In vitro checks showed that a few CMV-associated chains really do target CMV antigens.

This sequence originates from a woman aged 18-35 years in good health and CMV-seronegative. V gene TRBV28 combines with J gene TRBJ1-1; 9 nucleotides match TRBD1. Sequencing used PBMCs. The CDR3 here is CASSLGTGEAFF. The CDR3 region has the DNA TGTGCCAGCAGTTTGGGGACAGGGGAAGCTTTCTTT.